This T cell receptor beta chain was sequenced during a study of shared clonotypes between healthy human individuals. Sequenced by immunoSEQ multiplex PCR; TCRdb stores in-frame clones only, minus some. Among more than 2 million clones listed, approximately 95% were seen once. Germline-derived CDR1 and CDR2 are SNHLY and FYNNEI. Trimming removed 6 bases from V and 2 bases from J; junction bases left unmatched: 8. The CDR3 length is 15 residues. The specimen was naive CD4+ T cells sorted from blood. Subset described: CD45RA+ positively selected. This sequence joins TRBV2 and TRBJ1-2; 8 nucleotides agree with TRBD1. The source is a man younger than 35 in good health. As DNA, the CDR3 is TGTGCCAGCAGGCCGGACAGGGCGAGGAACTATGGCTACACCTTC. Translating gives CASRPDRARNYGYTF.